These 18 T cell receptor beta chains share one sample of origin, sequenced in a study of cytomegalovirus exposure and HLA in healthy donors. 60 Vbeta and 13 Jbeta primers were used in PCR. Only in-frame clones appear in the TCRdb table, and some are missing; sequencing was by immunoSEQ multiplex PCR. This sample yields roughly 120,000 clones, of which around 81% are seen a single time; about 3.8% belongs to the top ten. The sample comprised PBMCs. The source is a woman younger than 45 in good health and CMV-seronegative.

This clone was seen only a few times. CDR3 residues: CASSPGAGSPYEQYF. CDR3 DNA: TGTGCCAGCTCACCTGGCGCGGGATCCCCCTACGAGCAGTACTTC. The chain has TRBV18 and TRBJ2-7, with D maybe TRBD2 (6 bases). Trimming removed 3 bases from V and 2 bases from J, with 14 bases in between. Per the germline V gene, CDR1 is KGHSH and CDR2 is LQKENI. This CDR3 region has 15 residues.

This clone was picked up one time. The rearrangement uses TRBV15 and TRBJ2-3; 7 positions match TRBD1. Germline CDR1 is LNHNV and CDR2 is YYDKDF (reference sequence). The CDR3 spans 16 residues. Unmatched junction bases numbered 5, after V lost 0 bases and J lost 2 bases. DNA of the CDR3: TGTGCCACCAGCAGAGATCCGACAGGGCTCACAGATACGCAGTATTTT. It codes for CATSRDPTGLTDTQYF.

The CDR3 sequence: CASSPDGGDEQFF. The CDR3 DNA sequence: TGCGCCAGCAGCCCTGACGGCGGGGATGAGCAGTTCTTC. The rearrangement links TRBV4-3 to TRBJ2-1, with D perhaps matching TRBD2 (6 bases). Trimming left V 4 bases short and J 8 bases short, with 12 bases between. Per the germline V gene, CDR1 is LGHNA and CDR2 is YSLEER. This CDR3 has 13 amino acids.

V usage is TRBV19 and J usage is TRBJ2-7, with a tentative D call TRBD1 (6 bases). V lost 7 bases and J 0 bases, leaving 13 bases between the germline ends. CDR3 length equals 14 residues. CDR1 LNHDA and CDR2 SQIVND come from the germline V gene (reference sequence). The CDR3 loop is CASKDRESSYEQYF. DNA of the CDR3: TGTGCCAGTAAGGACAGAGAGAGCTCCTACGAGCAGTACTTC.

The chain has TRBV7-3 and TRBJ2-7; the match to TRBD2 covers 9 bases. This CDR3 is 16 amino acids long. The trim removed 0 bases at V and 1 base at J, leaving 4 bases unmatched. Germline V CDR1 and CDR2: SGHTA, FQGTGA. CDR3 nucleotides: TGTGCCAGCAGCTTAACGGGACTAGCAGGGTCCTACGAGCAGTACTTC. Protein product: CASSLTGLAGSYEQYF.

The chain is built from TRBV5-1 and TRBJ2-2; 11 bases agree with TRBD2. The V and J ends lost 4 bases and 7 bases, in that order; junction bases with no gene match: 6. Germline V gene data show CDR1 as SGHRS and CDR2 as YFSETQ. The length of the CDR3 is 15 residues. CDR3 sequence reads: CASSPTSGSGGELFF. In DNA, the CDR3 is TGCGCCAGCAGCCCCACTAGCGGGAGTGGCGGGGAGCTGTTTTTT.

The chain carries TRBV11-2 and TRBJ2-5, with D possibly being TRBD1 (6 bases). V lost 2 bases to trimming and J lost 2 bases, with 12 bases between them. Germline-derived CDR1 and CDR2 are SGHAT and FQNNGV. The CDR3 has 15 amino acids. CDR3 nucleotides: TGTGCCAGCAGCTTACAGGGGCACGAACAAGAGACCCAGTACTTC. Translated, it gives CASSLQGHEQETQYF.

The chain joins TRBV6-5 to TRBJ2-3; 9 bases line up with TRBD2. This CDR3 is built from 16 residues. CDR1 and CDR2 (germline): MNHEY, SVGAGI. Losses at the gene ends were 0 bases for V and 11 bases for J; bases not matched to a gene: 12. The CDR3 coding sequence is TGTGCCAGCAGTTACTCAGGAGCGGGAGGCCCGGCAGAGCAGTATTTT. Protein sequence: CASSYSGAGGPAEQYF.

This sequence joins TRBV28 and TRBJ1-5; no clear D. CDR1 is MDHEN and CDR2 is SYDVKM in the germline V gene. The V gene lost 2 bases and the J gene lost 3 bases, with 8 bases spanning the gap. The CDR3 sequence is 14 residues long. In DNA form, the CDR3 reads TGTGCCAGCAGTTTAGTCGCGGTCAATCAGCCCCAGCATTTT. This codes for CASSLVAVNQPQHF.

The CDR3 DNA reads as TGTGCCAGCAGCGCAACGTTAGGGGGACAGGAAGCTTTCTTT. It is translated as CASSATLGGQEAFF. The rearrangement links TRBV9 to TRBJ1-1, with TRBD1 matching 7 bases. Per germline, CDR1 SGDLS and CDR2 YYNGEE. This CDR3 spans 14 amino acids. The V segment lost 3 bases and the J segment 8 bases; nucleotides outside the gene matches: 10. The full variable domain, rest sourced from reference TRBV9 and TRBJ1-1, is DSGVTQTPKHLITATGQRVTLRCSPRSGDLSVYWYQQSLDQGLQFLIQYYNGEERAKGNILERFSAQQFPDLHSELNLSSLELGDSALYFCASSATLGGQEAFFGQGTRLTVV.

This chain joins TRBV6-6 and TRBJ2-2; 8 bases are a match to TRBD2. V shed 5 bases and J 6 bases; nucleotides not matched to a gene: 8. From germline, CDR1 is MNHNY and CDR2 SVGAGI (reference sequence). CDR3 length: 15 amino acids. DNA of the CDR3: TGTGCCAGCAGTCAGCCGGGACTAGGGGCCGGGGAGCTGTTTTTT. Protein sequence: CASSQPGLGAGELFF.

The V and J genes are TRBV11-2 and TRBJ2-1, with TRBD2 matching over 13 bases. This CDR3 region has 17 residues. The germline V gene encodes CDR1 SGHAT and CDR2 FQNNGV. The V gene end was trimmed by 1 base and the J gene end by 9 bases; junction bases not matched to a gene: 9. In nucleotides, the CDR3 is TGTGCCAGCAGCTTAGGGGGACTAGCGGGGCCGGGGTTTGAGCAGTTCTTC. Its translation: CASSLGGLAGPGFEQFF.

The gene calls are TRBV28 and TRBJ2-3, with TRBD1 matching 7 bases. This CDR3 comprises 16 residues. V shed 3 bases and J 1 base; nucleotides not matched to a gene: 7. CDR1 and CDR2 from the germline V gene are MDHEN and SYDVKM. The CDR3 is CASSLDRRSGTDTQYF. For the CDR3, the DNA is TGTGCCAGCAGTTTGGACAGGAGGTCAGGCACAGATACGCAGTATTTT.

This clone has only a few counts. The chain recombines TRBV6-6 with TRBJ1-4; perhaps TRBD1 as D (5 bases). Trimming removed 4 bases at V and 6 bases at J, with 12 bases between. Per the germline V gene, CDR1 is MNHNY and CDR2 is SVGAGI (reference sequence). This CDR3 contains 14 residues. DNA of the CDR3: TGTGCCAGCAGTTCCCCGGGAGGGGATGAAAAACTGTTTTTT. This translates into CASSSPGGDEKLFF.

This clone occurred a few times. DNA for the CDR3: TGTGCCAGCAGCCTGACAGGGGAGGGCACTGAAGCTTTCTTT. Residues: CASSLTGEGTEAFF. The chain links TRBV7-2 to TRBJ1-1; 8 bases align to TRBD1. The germline V gene encodes CDR1 SGHTA and CDR2 FQGNSA. J was trimmed by 4 bases and V by 5 bases; bases with no gene match: 6. The CDR3 extends over 14 amino acids.

The chain uses TRBV28 and TRBJ1-5, with D perhaps TRBD1 (6 bases). There are 18 residues in the CDR3. Germline values: CDR1 MDHEN, CDR2 SYDVKM. V lost 6 bases to trimming and J lost 4 bases, with 25 bases between them. DNA for the CDR3: TGTGCCAGCAGCATTGGGGGGGGTTGGGGGGCGGGAAATCAGCCCCAGCATTTT. Protein product: CASSIGGGWGAGNQPQHF.

In this sample, this clone turned up a few times. The chain employs TRBV5-4 and TRBJ2-5; a weak D match, TRBD2 (6 bases). Trimming left V 4 bases short and J 2 bases short, with 9 bases between. The germline V gene has CDR1 SGHNT and CDR2 YYREEE (reference sequence). The CDR3 consists of 13 residues. The CDR3 coding sequence is TGTGCCAGCAGCGTTAGCGGACAAGAGACCCAGTACTTC. Protein: CASSVSGQETQYF. The entire variable domain, with the rest obtained from reference TRBV5-4 and TRBJ2-5, is as follows: ETGVTQSPTHLIKTRGQQVTLRCSSQSGHNTVSWYQQALGQGPQFIFQYYREEENGRGNFPPRFSGLQFPNYSSELNVNALELDDSALYLCASSVSGQETQYFGPGTRLLVL.

The chain combines TRBV18 with TRBJ2-1, with unresolved D. The germline gives CDR1 KGHSH, CDR2 LQKENI. Trimming cost V 3 bases and J 8 bases, with 11 bases left between them. The CDR3 length is 13 residues. CDR3 nucleotides: TGTGCCAGCTCACCCCCGGGTAGCCATGAGCAGTTCTTC. It codes for CASSPPGSHEQFF.